Described below is a single T cell receptor (beta chain) sequence and its context. What it binds is not known. The investigators reverse transcribed all of the isolated RNA, so they sequenced expressed TCRB transcripts. The repertoire was sequenced with immunoSEQ multiplex PCR; TCRdb's copy has only in-frame clones and lacks some. The sample lists about 340,000 clones, 13% seen once, with roughly 0.015% in the top ten. A sort by CD45RO/CCR7/CD25/CD127/CD95/CD27 yielded CD4+ naive, central memory, regulatory and stem cell-like memory cells. Sorting produced populations that all topped 95% purity. The data derive from a study of beta chain features in type 1 diabetes. Study-wide results and caveats: Patients showed naive, central memory and Treg TCRB repertoires that appeared more similar than those of healthy donors. Among patients with Type 1 diabetes, TCRB CDR3s were moderately but significantly shorter in every one of the four CD4+ subsets.

The clonotype originates from a woman under 30 with type 1 diabetes. Sequencing input: naive CD4+ T cells from blood.

The CDR3 nucleotides are TGTGCCAGCAGTCCCAAAATCGGGACAGGGTCGGGCTATGGCTACACCTTC. Its translation is CASSPKIGTGSGYGYTF. The chain joins TRBV9 to TRBJ1-2; TRBD1 aligns across 9 bases. Germline V lookup: CDR1 SGDLS, CDR2 YYNGEE. The CDR3 is 17 amino acids. V lost 5 bases and J lost 4; bases outside the gene matches: 15.